There are a few counts of the clone carrying this T cell receptor (beta chain). TCRdb processed the 5' RACE reads anew with MiXCR; each CDR3 protein has one entry. The sample contains approximately 250,000 distinct CDR3 sequences, 10% of which appear only once. The entry originates in a study of CD8 T cells in ankylosing spondylitis. The sample taken for sequencing was blood, either unsorted or a sorted T cell fraction (not recorded which). This clonotype originated in a male donor with ankylosing spondylitis or in good health (not recorded which).

DNA of the CDR3: TGCGCCAGCAGGACAGGGGGCACCTACGAGCAGTACTTC. Protein: CASRTGGTYEQYF. The chain links TRBV5-1 to TRBJ2-7; 10 nucleotides match TRBD1. The germline CDR1 and CDR2 sequences are SGHRS and YFSETQ. With V trimmed by 5 bases and J by 2 bases, 1 base remained unmatched. The CDR3 has 13 residues.